The next 23 T cell receptor beta chains were all read from a single sample in a study of neurological immune-mediated disorders (dated by TCRdb to the late 2010s). The time point label, read with the paper, signifies: technical triplicate 2. The method was 5' RACE. The sequencer was an Illumina HiSeq 2500. The raw public data were reprocessed by TCRdb itself: fastp quality trimming at Q25, MiXCR clonotype calling, in-frame beta chains only. Records with the same CDR3 protein are collapsed into one entry carrying the most frequent genes and DNA. The sample profile shows about 59,000 distinct CDR3 sequences; 24% of them were found once. About 4.5% of the sample is held by the ten biggest clonotypes. Sample: PBMCs. These receptors originate from a man aged 60 to 69 with HTLV-1-associated myelopathy (HAM/TSP).

This clonotype came up many times. CDR3 in amino acids: CASSLGGSPGTQYF. CDR3 nucleotides: TGTGCCAGCAGCTTAGGGGGAAGCCCCGGTACGCAGTATTTT. The chain recombines TRBV7-2 with TRBJ2-3; no firm D call. Trimming removed 1 base from V and 8 bases from J, with 13 bases in between. The CDR3 contains 14 residues. The germline gives CDR1 SGHTA, CDR2 FQGNSA.

This clonotype was counted many times. The CDR3 DNA reads TGCGCCAGCAGCCAAGAATTTCGGGATTTCTACGAGCAGTACTTC. This gives the protein CASSQEFRDFYEQYF. The chain carries TRBV4-1 and TRBJ2-7; D may be TRBD2 (5 bases). V was pared by 0 bases and J by 3 bases, with 12 bases between. In germline, CDR1 is MGHRA, CDR2 YSYEKL. The CDR3 spans 15 residues.

The rearrangement uses TRBV7-2 and TRBJ2-7; 8 bases fit TRBD1. After removal of 1 base from V and 3 bases from J, the junction contained 5 bases not matched to a gene. This CDR3 has 15 residues. Germline assignment: CDR1 SGHTA and CDR2 FQGNSA. For the CDR3, the DNA is TGTGCCAGCAGCTTAGGCGGGACAGGACTCTACGAGCAGTACTTC. Translating it yields CASSLGGTGLYEQYF.

V usage is TRBV19 and J usage is TRBJ1-5, with unresolved D. V was shortened by 0 bases and J by 1 base, with 7 bases between the two germline ends. Germline CDR1 reads LNHDA; CDR2 reads SQIVND (reference sequence). The CDR3 totals 15 residues. The CDR3 region has the DNA TGTGCCAGTAGTATAGACAGGAGGAGCAATCAGCCCCAGCATTTT. The encoded protein is CASSIDRRSNQPQHF. The entire variable domain, with the rest obtained from reference TRBV19 and TRBJ1-5, is as follows: DGGITQSPKYLFRKEGQNVTLSCEQNLNHDAMYWYRQDPGQGLRLIYYSQIVNDFQKGDIAEGYSVSREKKESFPLTVTSAQKNPTAFYLCASSIDRRSNQPQHFGDGTRLSIL.

This chain links TRBV29-1 with TRBJ1-2, with 8 bases aligning to TRBD1. With V trimmed by 5 bases and J by 3 bases, 8 bases remained unmatched. Germline loops: CDR1 SQVTM, CDR2 ANQGSEA. This CDR3 has 14 amino acids. The CDR3 DNA sequence: TGCAGCGTTCGAGACAGGGGTAGGGACTATGGCTACACCTTC. This sequence encodes CSVRDRGRDYGYTF.

The chain links TRBV20-1 to TRBJ2-3; 7 nucleotides agree with TRBD1. V shed 6 bases, J shed 1 base, and the junction held 7 bases outside the gene matches. The germline CDR1 and CDR2 sequences are DFQATT and SNEGSKA (reference sequence). The CDR3 loop spans 14 amino acids. The CDR3 DNA sequence: TGCAGTGCCCAGGGACAGCCGGGCACAGATACGCAGTATTTT. Protein: CSAQGQPGTDTQYF.

In this sample, this clonotype turned up many times. The chain joins TRBV20-1 to TRBJ2-7; 9 bases fit TRBD2. Germline CDR1 and CDR2: DFQATT and SNEGSKA (reference sequence). After removal of 6 bases from V and 2 bases from J, the junction contained 8 bases not matched to a gene. CDR3 length: 14 amino acids. In DNA form, the CDR3 reads TGCAGTGCCAGTGATGAGCGGGAGGCCTACGAGCAGTACTTC. It yields the protein CSASDEREAYEQYF.

The sample holds many counts of this clonotype. The V and J genes are TRBV7-2 and TRBJ1-5; D remains ambiguous. In germline, CDR1 is SGHTA, CDR2 FQGNSA. This CDR3 region has 15 residues. V was cut by 5 bases and J by 5 bases, with 16 bases left in between. The CDR3 nucleotides read TGTGCCAGCAGCCCCGAGGCAGGTCCCGATCAGCCCCAGCATTTT. Amino acid sequence: CASSPEAGPDQPQHF.

This clonotype was seen at least ten times. The CDR3 here is CASSLPAQRWGTDTQYF. In DNA, the CDR3 is TGTGCCAGCAGTTTACCGGCCCAGAGATGGGGCACAGATACGCAGTATTTT. This chain links TRBV12-3 or TRBV12-4 with TRBJ2-3; no clear D. Deletions cut 2 bases from V and 1 base from J, with 16 bases between. CDR3 size: 17 residues.

This chain connects TRBV6-1 to TRBJ2-2; the match to TRBD1 covers 10 bases. V lost 4 bases to trimming and J lost 6 bases; unmatched junction nucleotides: 5. Per germline, CDR1 MNHNS and CDR2 SASEGT. This CDR3 spans 15 amino acids. The CDR3 spells CASSVRGQGAGELFF. The CDR3 DNA reads TGTGCCAGCAGTGTCCGAGGACAGGGGGCCGGGGAGCTGTTTTTT.

Many counts were recorded for this clonotype. The chain has TRBV4-1 and TRBJ2-1; 8 bases fit TRBD2. V was clipped by 1 base and J by 5 bases; unmatched bases: 4. Germline CDR1 and CDR2: MGHRA and YSYEKL. The CDR3 is 15 residues long. The CDR3 sequence: CASSQAGSGNNEQFF. Here the CDR3 DNA reads TGCGCCAGCAGCCAAGCGGGTAGCGGGAACAATGAGCAGTTCTTC.

The chain joins TRBV27 to TRBJ2-2; 11 bases are shared with TRBD2. The CDR3 totals 14 residues. The ends lost 6 bases at V and 4 bases at J; junction bases unmatched: 1. Germline lookup yields CDR1 MNHEY and CDR2 SMNVEV (reference sequence). CDR3 DNA sequence: TGTGCCAGCAGACTAGCGGGAGTCACCGGGGAGCTGTTTTTT. Amino acids: CASRLAGVTGELFF.

V and J are TRBV20-1 and TRBJ2-3; a possible D gene is TRBD1 (5 bases). The ends were cut back, 2 bases at V and 1 base at J, with 10 bases in the middle. Germline values: CDR1 DFQATT, CDR2 SNEGSKA (reference sequence). There are 14 residues in the CDR3. The CDR3: CSARRTGGTDTQYF. The CDR3 DNA is TGCAGTGCTAGACGCACAGGCGGCACAGATACGCAGTATTTT.

DNA for the CDR3: TGCAGTGCGCCGGGTGATTCCTACGAGCAGTACTTC. It is translated as CSAPGDSYEQYF. The V gene is TRBV20-1, the J gene TRBJ2-7; D is unclear. Germline values: CDR1 DFQATT, CDR2 SNEGSKA (reference sequence). The V gene lost 6 bases and the J gene lost 1 base, with 10 bases spanning the gap. The CDR3 spans 12 residues.

This clonotype occurred many times. This chain uses TRBV7-2 with TRBJ2-5; D is uncertain. The CDR3 length is 13 residues. The germline V gene encodes CDR1 SGHTA and CDR2 FQGNSA. Trimming stripped 3 bases from V and 5 bases from J, with 10 bases between. CDR3 amino acids: CASSFLQSETQYF. CDR3 sequence (DNA): TGTGCCAGCAGCTTTCTACAGTCGGAGACCCAGTACTTC.

This clonotype has a count of ten or more. The chain combines TRBV28 with TRBJ2-7, with D tentatively TRBD1 (6 bases). The V gene's germline CDR1 is MDHEN and CDR2 SYDVKM. The V and J ends lost 6 bases and 5 bases respectively, with 11 bases between them. This CDR3 is 12 amino acids long. As DNA, the CDR3 is TGTGCCAGCAGATCTACAGGGAACGAGCAGTACTTC. Protein: CASRSTGNEQYF.

This chain uses TRBV5-1 with TRBJ2-5; 7 bases fit TRBD2. V gave up 0 bases and J gave up 1 base; unmatched junction bases: 0. Germline V gene sequence: CDR1 SGHRS, CDR2 YFSETQ. CDR3 length: 14 amino acids. CDR3 loop: CASSLERGQETQYF. The CDR3 DNA sequence: TGCGCCAGCAGCTTGGAGCGGGGCCAAGAGACCCAGTACTTC.

This clonotype was seen ten or more times. The rearrangement links TRBV11-2 to TRBJ2-7; tentative D call: TRBD1 (5 bases). The CDR3 is made up of 13 amino acids. V lost 6 bases and J 1 base, leaving 10 bases between the germline ends. Germline CDR1 and CDR2: SGHAT and FQNNGV. Here the CDR3 reads CASSGADSYEQYF. CDR3 DNA: TGTGCCAGCAGTGGGGCCGATTCCTACGAGCAGTACTTC. The variable domain in full, completed from reference TRBV11-2 and TRBJ2-7, reads EAGVAQSPRYKIIEKRQSVAFWCNPISGHATLYWYQQILGQGPKLLIQFQNNGVVDDSQLPKDRFSAERLKGVDSTLKIQPAKLEDSAVYLCASSGADSYEQYFGPGTRLTVT.

This clonotype has more than one count but fewer than ten. This chain links TRBV7-2 with TRBJ2-1; 8 bases are a match to TRBD2. The CDR3 length is 15 residues. The germline gives CDR1 SGHTA, CDR2 FQGNSA. Unmatched junction bases numbered 9, after V lost 5 bases and J lost 6 bases. In DNA form, the CDR3 reads TGTGCCAGCAGCCCCGCGGGGGGCATCGGCAATGAGCAGTTCTTC. It encodes CASSPAGGIGNEQFF.

This clonotype counts as medium-sized. The V and J genes are TRBV20-1 and TRBJ1-1; a possible D gene is TRBD1 (6 bases). The germline CDR1 and CDR2 sequences are DFQATT and SNEGSKA (reference sequence). The CDR3 loop spans 16 amino acids. The CDR3 here is CSAFATGKEVNTEAFF. The CDR3 DNA sequence: TGCAGCGCATTCGCAACAGGGAAGGAGGTGAACACTGAAGCTTTCTTT.

The sample holds many counts of this clonotype. The rearrangement links TRBV5-6 to TRBJ2-3, with 7 bases identical to TRBD2. Germline V gene sequence: CDR1 SGHDT, CDR2 YYEEEE. Germline trimming cut 7 bases from V and 8 bases from J; bases unmatched to any gene: 4. This CDR3 is built from 11 residues. For the CDR3, the DNA is TGTGCCAGCGCTTCTAGCGGTACGCAGTATTTT. This codes for CASASSGTQYF.

This clonotype was counted many times. The rearrangement uses TRBV5-6 and TRBJ2-1; D remains ambiguous. From germline, CDR1 is SGHDT and CDR2 YYEEEE. V lost 0 bases and J lost 2, with 12 bases in between. The CDR3 sequence is 16 residues long. CDR3 nucleotide sequence: TGTGCCAGCAGCTTGGAGCCCAGTAGTGCCTACAATGAGCAGTTCTTC. Translation: CASSLEPSSAYNEQFF.

A word on this clonotype: A junction boundary mismatches the germline segment, possibly from a read error. The DNA for the CDR3 is TGCGCCAGCAGCGCGATAGGCTTAACTAACGATCAGTACTTC. It yields the protein CASSAIGLTNDQYF. The V and J genes are TRBV5-1 and TRBJ2-7, with D uncertain. Germline V gives CDR1 SGHRS, CDR2 YFSETQ. CDR3 length equals 14 residues. The variable domain in full, with the rest retrieved from reference TRBV5-1 and TRBJ2-7, is KAGVTQTPRYLIKTRGQQVTLSCSPISGHRSVSWYQQTPGQGLQFLFEYFSETQRNKGNFPGRFSGRQFSNSRSEMNVSTLELGDSALYLCASSAIGLTNDQYFGPGTRLTVT.